This TCR beta chain was documented in a study of regulatory T cells in long-lasting Graves disease. Trimming pared 4 bases from V and 9 bases from J, leaving 13 bases between. Germline V gene data show CDR1 as SGHDN and CDR2 as FVKESK. The CDR3 extends over 13 amino acids. Regarding time point: newly diagnosed GD, antithyroid drugs for less than 3 months. RNA extracted from PBMCs served as the sequencing template. Arm-PCR with iRepertoire HTBI primers amplified the CDR3 regions for these TCR beta libraries. Per the authors' pipeline: Across all samples, under 65 TRBV segments and around 13 TRBJ segments were identified. TCRdb re-analysed the multiplex PCR reads in MiXCR, keeping a single row per CDR3 protein. TCRdb, not the original authors, processed these V and J calls. The sample records about 440,000 distinct CDR3 sequences, less than 20% being singletons. The same data also contributed to another study, on T cells in Graves' hyperthyroidism and ophthalmopathy. From that paper: A first-round RT-PCR of the TCR CDR3 used the HTBI primer set.

The TCR sequence derives from a woman under 30 with Graves disease. The sample consisted of peripheral blood mononuclear cells (PBMCs), taken at new diagnosis, from a patient treated with antithyroid drugs. The chain carries TRBV14 and TRBJ2-1, with unresolved D. CDR3 loop: CASSRDLGSEQFF. CDR3 nucleotides: TGTGCCAGCAGCCGAGATTTAGGCAGTGAGCAGTTCTTC.